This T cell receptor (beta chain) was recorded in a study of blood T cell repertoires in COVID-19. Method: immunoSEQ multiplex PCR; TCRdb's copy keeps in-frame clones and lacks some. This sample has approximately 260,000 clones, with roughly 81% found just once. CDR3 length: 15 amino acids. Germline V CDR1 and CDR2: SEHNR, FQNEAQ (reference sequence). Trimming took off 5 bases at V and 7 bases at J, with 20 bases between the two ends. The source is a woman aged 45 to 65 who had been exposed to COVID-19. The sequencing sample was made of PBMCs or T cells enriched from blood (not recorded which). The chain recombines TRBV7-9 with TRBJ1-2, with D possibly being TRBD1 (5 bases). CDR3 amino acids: CASSPSIALRVGYTF. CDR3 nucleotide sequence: TGTGCCAGCAGCCCCAGTATAGCTCTCAGGGTTGGCTACACCTTC.